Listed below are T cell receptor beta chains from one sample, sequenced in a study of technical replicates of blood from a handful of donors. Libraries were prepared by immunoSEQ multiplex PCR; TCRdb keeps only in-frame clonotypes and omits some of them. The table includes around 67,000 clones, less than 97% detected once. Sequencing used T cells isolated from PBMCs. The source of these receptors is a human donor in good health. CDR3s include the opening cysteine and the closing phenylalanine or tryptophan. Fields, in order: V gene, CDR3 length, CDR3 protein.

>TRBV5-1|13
CASGGGMNTEAFF
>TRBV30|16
CARRRRQATNTGELFF
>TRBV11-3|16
CASSLGHNTGANVLTF
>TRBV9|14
CASSLGTVYNEQFF
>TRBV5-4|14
CASSNGGQYYEQYF
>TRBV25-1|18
CASGGMGRTSGRWDTQYF
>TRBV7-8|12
CASSGDRSEAFF
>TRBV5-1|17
CASSLGSGLTNTGELFF
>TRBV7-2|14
CASSSGHPEATQYF
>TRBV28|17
CASSLTGQGVHSYEQYF
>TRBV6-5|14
CASSDWDRGYGYTF
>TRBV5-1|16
CASSLVPGSVSGELFF
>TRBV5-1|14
CASSFTSGTDTQYF
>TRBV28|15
CASSPHRRANTEAFF
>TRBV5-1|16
CASSSGAQGGQETQYF
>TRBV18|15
CASSPGGSMDGELFF
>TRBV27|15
CASSQTGIPPDEQYF
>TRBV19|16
CASSISTSGSGETQYF
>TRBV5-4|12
CAYGVIQETQYF
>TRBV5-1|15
CASSGSGTGGYEQYF
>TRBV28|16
CASSSTGQGRVGEQYF
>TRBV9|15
CASSVSTGVNYGYTF
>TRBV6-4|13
CASSDEGVGELFF
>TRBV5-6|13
CASSWNTAYEQYF